What follows is one TCR beta chain and its context. This specimen belongs to a study of blood T cell repertoires in COVID-19. Overall study context: T cells, B-cell-depleted T cells, or PBMCs provided the cDNA or gDNA that served as material.

The protocol was immunoSEQ multiplex PCR, while the TCRdb copy is restricted to in-frame clones and leaves out a portion. The data show roughly 380,000 clones, roughly 86% seen once. V lost 5 bases, J lost 4 bases, and 14 bases lay in between. There are 14 residues in the CDR3. Germline V lookup: CDR1 LNHDA, CDR2 SQIVND (reference sequence). Sequenced input: peripheral blood. This clonotype was obtained from a human donor with acute or convalescent COVID-19. The donor label of this sample is uncertain. This chain links TRBV19 with TRBJ1-1; D not certain. Here the CDR3 reads CASSALAGATEAFF. CDR3 nucleotides: TGTGCCAGTAGTGCGCTGGCGGGTGCCACTGAAGCTTTCTTT.